Below are 22 T cell receptor beta chains sequenced from a single sample in a study of cytomegalovirus exposure and HLA in healthy donors. It was with 60 Vbeta and 13 Jbeta primers that the PCR ran. Here immunoSEQ multiplex PCR was the method, and the copy in TCRdb shows in-frame clones only, minus some. This sample has 150,000 to 200,000 clones; approximately 79% occur once, and the top ten carry under 8%. The sequenced sample was PBMCs. The receptor source for this set is a man aged 35-49 years in good health and CMV-seropositive.

V gene TRBV19 combines with J gene TRBJ1-4, with D possibly TRBD1 on 6 matching bases. The CDR3 loop spans 15 amino acids. The V gene's germline CDR1 is LNHDA and CDR2 SQIVND (reference sequence). Deletions cut 6 bases from V and 0 bases from J, with 11 bases between. CDR3 DNA: TGTGCCAGTAGAACGGACAGTGCAACTAATGAAAAACTGTTTTTT. Amino acids: CASRTDSATNEKLFF.

The V call is TRBV5-4, the J call TRBJ1-2; D is undetermined. In germline, CDR1 is SGHNT, CDR2 YYREEE (reference sequence). Trimming removed 2 bases at V and 7 bases at J, with 15 bases between. The CDR3 consists of 14 residues. Written as DNA, the CDR3 is TGTGCCAGCAGCTTTATGAAGAACGAGGGTGGCTACACCTTC. Protein sequence: CASSFMKNEGGYTF.

The rearrangement uses TRBV5-1 and TRBJ2-1; 9 bases map to TRBD2. CDR1 SGHRS and CDR2 YFSETQ come from the germline V gene. V lost 4 bases, J lost 4 bases, and 9 bases stayed unmatched. This CDR3 is 16 amino acids long. The CDR3 DNA reads TGCGCCAGCAGCCCCGGAGGACTAGCGATATACAATGAGCAGTTCTTC. Amino acid sequence: CASSPGGLAIYNEQFF.

The chain combines TRBV9 with TRBJ1-3, with D possibly TRBD1 on 6 matching bases. Germline V gene sequence: CDR1 SGDLS, CDR2 YYNGEE. The CDR3 consists of 15 residues. Deletions cut 4 bases from V and 3 bases from J, with 14 bases between. The CDR3 loop reads CASSITGTYGNTIYF. The DNA of the CDR3 is TGTGCCAGCAGCATTACCGGGACATATGGAAACACCATATATTTT.

The chain joins TRBV15 to TRBJ2-1; 14 bases match TRBD2. Looked up from germline, CDR1 is LNHNV and CDR2 is YYDKDF (reference sequence). J gave up 8 bases and V 3 bases, and 9 bases lay outside the gene matches. The CDR3 consists of 17 residues. The CDR3 here is CATSRTLGLAGGDEQFF. As DNA, the CDR3 is TGTGCCACCAGCAGGACGCTCGGACTAGCGGGAGGAGATGAGCAGTTCTTC.

The gene calls are TRBV7-6 and TRBJ2-1; 9 bases match TRBD1. The junction had 10 bases not matched to a gene; V was cut back by 5 bases and J by 8 bases. The CDR3 has 15 amino acids. CDR1 is SGHVS, CDR2 FNYEAQ, per germline. The CDR3 DNA reads as TGTGCCAGCAGCCTAAGGGGACAGGGAGGGGATGAGCAGTTCTTC. It yields the protein CASSLRGQGGDEQFF.

The chain employs TRBV5-1 and TRBJ1-4; D remains ambiguous. Germline-derived CDR1 and CDR2 are SGHRS and YFSETQ. The CDR3 loop spans 16 amino acids. V lost 0 bases and J lost 7, with 16 bases in between. The CDR3 region is CASSLALFTGGEKLFF. The CDR3 DNA reads as TGCGCCAGCAGCTTGGCCCTATTTACGGGAGGTGAAAAACTGTTTTTT. Full variable domain (outside the CDR3, taken from reference TRBV5-1 and TRBJ1-4): KAGVTQTPRYLIKTRGQQVTLSCSPISGHRSVSWYQQTPGQGLQFLFEYFSETQRNKGNFPGRFSGRQFSNSRSEMNVSTLELGDSALYLCASSLALFTGGEKLFFGSGTQLSVL.

This clone has a single count. J is TRBJ1-4 and V is TRBV5-4; 7 nucleotides match TRBD1. Germline V gene lookup returns CDR1 SGHNT and CDR2 YYREEE (reference sequence). V lost 3 bases to trimming and J lost 5 bases; unmatched junction nucleotides: 7. This CDR3 contains 15 residues. The CDR3: CASSYRGQGNEKLFF. CDR3 nucleotide sequence: TGTGCCAGCAGCTATAGGGGGCAGGGGAATGAAAAACTGTTTTTT.

This clone was seen a few times. The chain joins TRBV4-1 to TRBJ2-7; a weak D match, TRBD1 (5 bases). V was cut by 3 bases and J by 0 bases, with 15 bases left in between. CDR3 length: 16 amino acids. Germline CDR1 and CDR2: MGHRA and YSYEKL. The CDR3 here is CASSQDKTAYSYEQYF. Here the CDR3 DNA reads TGCGCCAGCAGCCAGGATAAGACAGCCTACTCCTACGAGCAGTACTTC.

This clone came up a few times. As DNA, the CDR3 is TGTGCCAGCAGTGTAGGACAGGGAGGGACTGAAGCTTTCTTT. Its translation: CASSVGQGGTEAFF. V and J are TRBV6-5 and TRBJ1-1, with 8 positions matching TRBD1. The CDR3 extends over 14 amino acids. V was pared by 5 bases and J by 5 bases, with 7 bases of the junction left unmatched. Germline values: CDR1 MNHEY, CDR2 SVGAGI.

This clone was observed once. V usage is TRBV6-6 and J usage is TRBJ2-3; 8 bases agree with TRBD2. V shed 11 bases, J shed 3 bases, and the junction held 10 bases outside the gene matches. The CDR3 has 14 amino acids. Germline V gives CDR1 MNHNY, CDR2 SVGAGI (reference sequence). The CDR3 here is CAGAGAGGTDTQYF. The CDR3 DNA is TGTGCCGGGGCCGGGGCGGGAGGAACAGATACGCAGTATTTT.

This clone was picked up a small number of times. J is TRBJ1-2 and V is TRBV4-1, with D perhaps matching TRBD1 (5 bases). Trimming removed 3 bases from V and 4 bases from J, with 21 bases in between. CDR3 size: 17 residues. Germline V gives CDR1 MGHRA, CDR2 YSYEKL. CDR3 sequence: CASSQRTLGRGFYGYTF. As DNA, the CDR3 is TGCGCCAGCAGCCAGCGCACTCTCGGACGGGGGTTCTATGGCTACACCTTC.

The chain is built from TRBV6-1 and TRBJ1-1, with D possibly being TRBD1 (5 bases). The CDR3 totals 14 residues. Germline CDR1 reads MNHNS; CDR2 reads SASEGT. Between the trimmed V and J ends, which lost 5 bases and 7 bases, there was a span of 17 bases. CDR3 nucleotide sequence: TGTGCCAGCAGTTCCCTTAACCGACAGAGTGAAGCTTTCTTT. This translates into CASSSLNRQSEAFF.

This clone showed up just once. The CDR3 reads CASSPQTGGRETQYF. The CDR3, as DNA: TGTGCCAGCTCACCGCAGACAGGGGGCCGGGAGACCCAGTACTTC. The chain couples TRBV18 to TRBJ2-5, with 10 positions matching TRBD1. This CDR3 region has 15 residues. The V segment lost 3 bases and the J segment 5 bases; nucleotides outside the gene matches: 6. Germline loops: CDR1 KGHSH, CDR2 LQKENI.

The V call is TRBV2, the J call TRBJ2-7; 8 bases line up with TRBD2. The ends lost 6 bases at V and 2 bases at J; junction bases unmatched: 3. This CDR3 has 13 amino acids. Germline CDR1 is SNHLY and CDR2 is FYNNEI. The CDR3: CASRTSGTYEQYF. DNA of the CDR3: TGTGCCAGCAGAACTAGCGGAACCTACGAGCAGTACTTC.

The rearrangement links TRBV13 to TRBJ2-2; 7 positions match TRBD1. The V gene end was trimmed by 6 bases and the J gene end by 0 bases; junction bases not matched to a gene: 10. The CDR3 contains 17 residues. Germline assignment: CDR1 PRHDT and CDR2 FYEKMQ (reference sequence). The CDR3 nucleotides read TGTGCCAGCAGTGTCCCTCGGGACAGCGCGAACACCGGGGAGCTGTTTTTT. Translation gives CASSVPRDSANTGELFF. Variable domain in full (rest from reference TRBV13 and TRBJ2-2): AAGVIQSPRHLIKEKRETATLKCYPIPRHDTVYWYQQGPGQDPQFLISFYEKMQSDKGSIPDRFSAQQFSDYHSELNMSSLELGDSALYFCASSVPRDSANTGELFFGEGSRLTVL.

CDR3 protein: CASRGNRGGEKLFF. The CDR3 DNA sequence: TGTGCCAGCAGGGGGAACAGGGGAGGTGAAAAACTGTTTTTT. This chain uses TRBV28 with TRBJ1-4; 7 nucleotides line up with TRBD1. J was trimmed by 7 bases and V by 6 bases; bases with no gene match: 8. The CDR3 is 14 amino acids. The germline V gene encodes CDR1 MDHEN and CDR2 SYDVKM.

The rearrangement links TRBV28 to TRBJ2-5; D is undetermined. V was pared by 4 bases and J by 9 bases, with 9 bases between. Germline CDR1 reads MDHEN; CDR2 reads SYDVKM. There are 11 residues in the CDR3. CDR3 region: CASSSIAAQYF. DNA of the CDR3: TGTGCCAGCAGTTCGATCGCGGCCCAGTACTTC.

The genes are TRBV19 and TRBJ1-1; D is perhaps TRBD1 (6 bases). Looked up from germline, CDR1 is LNHDA and CDR2 is SQIVND (reference sequence). V was trimmed by 7 bases and J by 0 bases, leaving 24 bases between them. This CDR3 comprises 18 residues. In DNA, the CDR3 is TGTGCCAGTACCCATCGGGGTACAGGGCTGATCTTGAACACTGAAGCTTTCTTT. It specifies CASTHRGTGLILNTEAFF.

The gene calls are TRBV27 and TRBJ2-1; TRBD1 matches 7 bases. Germline CDR1 reads MNHEY; CDR2 reads SMNVEV (reference sequence). V lost 8 bases, J lost 4 bases, and 14 bases stayed unmatched. CDR3 length equals 16 residues. The CDR3 coding sequence is TGTGCCAGCGTAGGACCCGGGACAGATTTTTACAATGAGCAGTTCTTC. Protein: CASVGPGTDFYNEQFF.

This chain links TRBV28 with TRBJ1-4; no reliable D call. V was trimmed by 3 bases and J by 6 bases, leaving 11 bases between them. The CDR3 runs to 14 residues. Germline V CDR1 and CDR2: MDHEN, SYDVKM. DNA of the CDR3: TGTGCCAGCAGTTTTGGGCAGGTTGATGAAAAACTGTTTTTT. Its translation is CASSFGQVDEKLFF. The complete variable domain, with remaining parts taken from reference TRBV28 and TRBJ1-4, reads DVKVTQSSRYLVKRTGEKVFLECVQDMDHENMFWYRQDPGLGLRLIYFSYDVKMKEKGDIPEGYSVSREKKERFSLILESASTNQTSMYLCASSFGQVDEKLFFGSGTQLSVL.

The chain carries TRBV19 and TRBJ1-2; 7 bases align to TRBD1. Germline values: CDR1 LNHDA, CDR2 SQIVND (reference sequence). The CDR3 extends over 13 amino acids. With 4 bases clipped from V and 6 bases from J, the junction kept 5 bases outside the gene matches. CDR3 bases: TGTGCCAGTAGTACCGACAGGGCCAATGGCTACACCTTC. Its translation: CASSTDRANGYTF.